One sample yielded the 32 T cell receptor beta chains listed below, sequenced in a study of CD8 T cells in Susac syndrome. Random hexamers were used to reverse transcribe an amount of roughly 0.45 to 1 ug RNA. TCRdb called the immunoSEQ multiplex PCR reads again in MiXCR, with one record for every CDR3 protein. The sample has under 350,000 distinct CDR3 sequences; under 95% are singletons. The sample taken for sequencing was CD4+ T cells from PBMCs. The receptors were sampled from a human donor with multiple sclerosis.

In nucleotides, the CDR3 is TGTGCCAGCAGCCGGACAGGAGTCCACTACGAGCAGTACTTC. It translates to CASSRTGVHYEQYF. This rearrangement joins TRBV5-4 to TRBJ2-7; 7 bases fit TRBD1. Germline lookup yields CDR1 SGHNT and CDR2 YYREEE (reference sequence). The length of the CDR3 is 14 residues. J was trimmed by 3 bases and V by 4 bases; bases with no gene match: 7.

The chain joins TRBV9 to TRBJ2-6, with a weak D call TRBD2 (5 bases). Germline CDR1 is SGDLS and CDR2 is YYNGEE. The CDR3 runs to 17 residues. The V end was cut by 7 bases, the J end by 0 bases, with 17 bases between. The CDR3 loop is CASLADFPSSGANVLTF. The DNA for the CDR3 is TGTGCCAGCCTCGCGGACTTTCCCTCCTCTGGGGCCAACGTCCTGACTTTC.

This chain joins TRBV5-1 and TRBJ2-1; 9 nucleotides align to TRBD2. The V segment lost 5 bases and the J segment 3 bases; nucleotides outside the gene matches: 9. The CDR3 totals 16 residues. The germline V gene encodes CDR1 SGHRS and CDR2 YFSETQ. The CDR3 DNA sequence: TGCGCCAGCAGTCGTCCGGGACTAGCCATCTACAATGAGCAGTTCTTC. Translated: CASSRPGLAIYNEQFF.

V usage is TRBV21-1 and J usage is TRBJ2-4. TRBV21-1 has pseudogene status. This CDR3 has 18 amino acids. CDR3 DNA sequence: TGTGCCAGCAGCCCCGAGGAGTATTGCCACAAAGCCAAAAACATTCAGTACTTC. This gives the protein CASSPEEYCHKAKNIQYF.

Written as DNA, the CDR3 is TGCGCCAGCAGCTCGGGACTCCCAAGCACAGATACGCAGTATTTT. Translated, it gives CASSSGLPSTDTQYF. The chain is built from TRBV5-1 and TRBJ2-3, with TRBD2 as a possible D gene (6 bases). From germline, CDR1 is SGHRS and CDR2 YFSETQ. The CDR3 has 15 amino acids. V was trimmed by 3 bases and J by 0 bases, leaving 11 bases between them. The whole variable domain, filled in from reference TRBV5-1 and TRBJ2-3, reads KAGVTQTPRYLIKTRGQQVTLSCSPISGHRSVSWYQQTPGQGLQFLFEYFSETQRNKGNFPGRFSGRQFSNSRSEMNVSTLELGDSALYLCASSSGLPSTDTQYFGPGTRLTVL.

This chain connects TRBV5-6 to TRBJ2-5; TRBD1 matches 7 bases. The germline CDR1 and CDR2 sequences are SGHDT and YYEEEE. CDR3 length: 15 amino acids. V was pared by 3 bases and J by 4 bases, with 9 bases of the junction left unmatched. Here the CDR3 DNA reads TGTGCCAGCAGCTCTGACAGGGAACCCAGAGAGACCCAGTACTTC. Translated: CASSSDREPRETQYF. Using reference TRBV5-6 and TRBJ2-5 for the parts outside the CDR3, the full variable domain is DAGVTQSPTHLIKTRGQQVTLRCSPKSGHDTVSWYQQALGQGPQFIFQYYEEEERQRGNFPDRFSGHQFPNYSSELNVNALLLGDSALYLCASSSDREPRETQYFGPGTRLLVL.

The chain has TRBV9 and TRBJ2-2, with D tentatively TRBD1 (6 bases). Trimming cost V 2 bases and J 5 bases, with 13 bases left between them. Looked up from germline, CDR1 is SGDLS and CDR2 is YYNGEE. The CDR3 is made up of 15 amino acids. The CDR3 here is CASSVRQERTGELFF. In DNA, the CDR3 is TGTGCCAGCAGCGTGAGACAGGAGAGGACCGGGGAGCTGTTTTTT.

This chain joins TRBV14 and TRBJ2-6, with 9 nucleotides matching TRBD1. The V and J ends lost 1 base and 2 bases, in that order; junction bases with no gene match: 12. Looked up from germline, CDR1 is SGHDN and CDR2 is FVKESK. The CDR3 has 20 residues. CDR3 region: CASSQGRPGTGFPGANVLTF. In DNA, the CDR3 is TGTGCCAGCAGCCAAGGGAGGCCCGGGACAGGGTTCCCTGGGGCCAACGTCCTGACTTTC.

The chain has TRBV10-3 and TRBJ1-3; D unclear. CDR1 and CDR2 (germline): ENHRY, SYGVKD. Trimming removed 6 bases from V and 4 bases from J, with 16 bases in between. The CDR3 contains 15 residues. The CDR3 DNA is TGTGCCATCAGCTCCTTGGGGAAATCCGGAAACACCATATATTTT. Translating gives CAISSLGKSGNTIYF.

Here the CDR3 reads CASSSVVRDPEKLFF. In DNA form, the CDR3 reads TGTGCCAGCAGTTCGGTTGTTCGTGACCCCGAAAAACTGTTTTTT. The chain links TRBV27 to TRBJ1-4; D gene unclear. Trimming took off 4 bases at V and 8 bases at J, with 17 bases between the two ends. In germline, CDR1 is MNHEY, CDR2 SMNVEV (reference sequence). The CDR3 contains 15 residues.

This chain connects TRBV19 to TRBJ2-3; 7 nucleotides agree with TRBD2. Germline values: CDR1 LNHDA, CDR2 SQIVND (reference sequence). J lost 3 bases, V lost 4 bases, and 10 bases had no gene match. The CDR3 consists of 16 residues. CDR3 amino acids: CASSTKRDTLTDTQYF. The CDR3 DNA is TGTGCCAGTAGTACGAAGCGGGATACTTTGACAGATACGCAGTATTTT.

This chain joins TRBV27 and TRBJ2-1; 7 positions match TRBD2. V lost 1 base, J lost 4 bases, and 10 bases stayed unmatched. From germline, CDR1 is MNHEY and CDR2 SMNVEV (reference sequence). The CDR3 spans 17 residues. CDR3 sequence: CASSLLAGSGLYNEQFF. Here the CDR3 DNA reads TGTGCCAGCAGTTTATTGGCCGGTAGCGGGTTGTACAATGAGCAGTTCTTC.

This clonotype has only one observation. The chain couples TRBV5-1 to TRBJ2-7; TRBD1 matches at 8 bases. Germline V gives CDR1 SGHRS, CDR2 YFSETQ. The length of the CDR3 is 14 residues. With V trimmed by 4 bases and J by 5 bases, 8 bases remained unmatched. The CDR3 loop is CASSPGTGGHEQYF. The CDR3 region has the DNA TGCGCCAGCAGCCCCGGGACAGGCGGCCACGAGCAGTACTTC.

This clonotype was observed a handful of times. The V and J genes are TRBV30 and TRBJ1-1; D not certain. This CDR3 spans 14 amino acids. V gave up 0 bases and J gave up 4 bases, with 12 bases separating them. Germline V gene sequence: CDR1 GTSNPN, CDR2 SVGIG (reference sequence). In DNA, the CDR3 is TGTGCCTGGAGTGTACTGGCGGTGGGCACTGAAGCTTTCTTT. Amino acid sequence: CAWSVLAVGTEAFF.

This clonotype showed up just a few times. This chain joins TRBV7-9 and TRBJ2-5; TRBD2 matches 7 bases. The trim removed 1 base at V and 5 bases at J, leaving 7 bases unmatched. The CDR3 covers 15 residues. The germline gives CDR1 SEHNR, CDR2 FQNEAQ (reference sequence). The CDR3 nucleotides are TGTGCCAGCAGCTTAGGGTCAGCGGGGAAGGAGACCCAGTACTTC. This encodes CASSLGSAGKETQYF.

The chain combines TRBV27 with TRBJ2-3, with a tentative D call TRBD1 (6 bases). CDR3 length equals 16 residues. V shed 5 bases and J shed 0 bases, with 15 bases lying between them. From germline, CDR1 is MNHEY and CDR2 SMNVEV (reference sequence). CDR3 DNA sequence: TGTGCCAGCAGTCCCAGGGGCTACCAGAGCACAGATACGCAGTATTTT. It yields the protein CASSPRGYQSTDTQYF.

The gene calls are TRBV11-2 and TRBJ2-6; D call uncertain. CDR1 and CDR2 from the germline V gene are SGHAT and FQNNGV. Deletions cut 5 bases from V and 2 bases from J, with 10 bases between. CDR3 length equals 15 residues. The CDR3 is CASSPHQAGANVLTF. Here the CDR3 DNA reads TGTGCCAGCAGCCCCCACCAAGCTGGGGCCAACGTCCTGACTTTC.

The chain employs TRBV7-9 and TRBJ1-1; D unclear. There are 14 residues in the CDR3. Per the germline V gene, CDR1 is SEHNR and CDR2 is FQNEAQ (reference sequence). The V end was cut by 1 base, the J end by 7 bases, with 13 bases between. For the CDR3, the DNA is TGTGCCAGCAGCTTAGACCCTTCGGCCCGTGAAGCTTTCTTT. Protein product: CASSLDPSAREAFF.

This chain links TRBV29-1 with TRBJ1-2; 9 nucleotides agree with TRBD1. V was pared by 3 bases and J by 5 bases, with 4 bases of the junction left unmatched. CDR3 length: 13 amino acids. CDR1 SQVTM and CDR2 ANQGSEA come from the germline V gene. DNA of the CDR3: TGCAGCGTTGACCCTGGGACAGGGTATGGCTACACCTTC. It specifies CSVDPGTGYGYTF.

The gene calls are TRBV29-1 and TRBJ1-1; no firm D call. The V and J ends lost 2 bases and 3 bases respectively, with 13 bases between them. The CDR3 covers 14 residues. Germline loops: CDR1 SQVTM, CDR2 ANQGSEA. The CDR3, as DNA: TGCAGCGTTGAACGGCCGGATGGGGACACTGAAGCTTTCTTT. Its protein is CSVERPDGDTEAFF. Full variable domain (remainder filled in from reference TRBV29-1 and TRBJ1-1): SAVISQKPSRDICQRGTSLTIQCQVDSQVTMMFWYRQQPGQSLTLIATANQGSEATYESGFVIDKFPISRPNLTFSTLTVSNMSPEDSSIYLCSVERPDGDTEAFFGQGTRLTVV.

The chain combines TRBV4-3 with TRBJ2-1; D uncertain. Germline V lookup: CDR1 LGHNA, CDR2 YSLEER. Between the trimmed V and J ends, which lost 1 base and 8 bases, there was a span of 6 bases. This CDR3 has 12 amino acids. The CDR3 DNA follows: TGCGCCAGCAGCCAAGTCGGCGATGAGCAGTTCTTC. It codes for CASSQVGDEQFF.

The CDR3, as DNA: TGTGCCATCAGGAAACAGGGAAATCAGCCCCAGCATTTT. Residues: CAIRKQGNQPQHF. The chain uses TRBV10-3 and TRBJ1-5, with D maybe TRBD1 (6 bases). Germline V gene data show CDR1 as ENHRY and CDR2 as SYGVKD. The CDR3 covers 13 residues. V was pared by 6 bases and J by 4 bases, with 10 bases between.

The V gene is TRBV7-8, the J gene TRBJ2-1; tentatively, D is TRBD2 (5 bases). The CDR3 totals 15 residues. Germline CDR1 and CDR2: SGHVS and FQNEAQ. Trimming took off 5 bases at V and 0 bases at J, with 11 bases between the two ends. The CDR3 loop is CASSPVRASYNEQFF. CDR3 nucleotides: TGTGCCAGCAGCCCAGTGAGGGCCTCCTACAATGAGCAGTTCTTC.

The table lists this clonotype with a count of one. The chain carries TRBV5-8 and TRBJ2-7, with 9 bases matching TRBD2. Germline V lookup: CDR1 SGHTS, CDR2 YDEGEE. V dropped 3 bases and J dropped 0; count of bases not matched to a gene: 10. The CDR3 covers 17 residues. Here the CDR3 DNA reads TGTGCCAGCAGCTCTCCCCCAGGCGGGAGGGTCTCCTACGAGCAGTACTTC. Its translation is CASSSPPGGRVSYEQYF.

J is TRBJ1-5 and V is TRBV4-3; D is unclear. CDR1 LGHNA and CDR2 YSLEER come from the germline V gene. The CDR3 is 13 amino acids. Trimming cost V 0 bases and J 6 bases, with 6 bases left between them. CDR3 bases: TGCGCCAGCAGCCAAGACGTTTCTCAGCCCCAGCATTTT. This codes for CASSQDVSQPQHF.

V is TRBV19 and J is TRBJ2-7; D may be TRBD2 (5 bases). The CDR3 covers 14 residues. Trimming stripped 6 bases from V and 2 bases from J, with 14 bases between. Germline V gene lookup returns CDR1 LNHDA and CDR2 SQIVND (reference sequence). CDR3 bases: TGTGCCAGTAGCCACCTCGGGATGCCCTACGAGCAGTACTTC. This codes for CASSHLGMPYEQYF.

The chain has TRBV19 and TRBJ2-5; 8 nucleotides align to TRBD1. Germline trimming cut 1 base from V and 4 bases from J; bases unmatched to any gene: 5. Per the germline V gene, CDR1 is LNHDA and CDR2 is SQIVND (reference sequence). This CDR3 is 15 amino acids long. DNA of the CDR3: TGTGCCAGTAGTATAGGAACAGGGGGTCGAGAGACCCAGTACTTC. Its protein is CASSIGTGGRETQYF.

The chain recombines TRBV7-2 with TRBJ2-1; D not certain. The CDR3 spans 14 residues. V dropped 1 base and J dropped 5 bases, with 9 bases sitting between them. In germline, CDR1 is SGHTA, CDR2 FQGNSA. The CDR3 nucleotides are TGTGCCAGCAGCTTAGTGAGCACCCACAATGAGCAGTTCTTC. Its translation: CASSLVSTHNEQFF.

V usage is TRBV10-2 and J usage is TRBJ2-7; TRBD2 is a possible D gene (5 bases). Germline loops: CDR1 WSHSY, CDR2 SAAADI. V lost 5 bases, J lost 4 bases, and 18 bases lay in between. CDR3 length equals 15 residues. CDR3 DNA: TGCGCCAGCAGTTTGGGAGCGGACTCACTTTACGAGCAGTACTTC. As protein: CASSLGADSLYEQYF.

V usage is TRBV3-1 and J usage is TRBJ1-2; D is unclear. The CDR3 is made up of 12 amino acids. Germline CDR1 and CDR2: LGHDT and YNNKEL (reference sequence). Trimming removed 3 bases from V and 8 bases from J, with 10 bases in between. DNA of the CDR3: TGTGCCAGCAGCCAGGCGGCGGGCGGCTACACCTTC. It codes for CASSQAAGGYTF.

This clonotype was counted between two and nine times. The chain employs TRBV12-3 or TRBV12-4 and TRBJ2-5; D not resolved. The CDR3 runs 13 residues. Between the trimmed V and J ends, which lost 3 bases and 2 bases, there was a span of 7 bases. CDR3 DNA sequence: TGTGCCAGCAGTTTTGGCGGTCAAGAGACCCAGTACTTC. Its protein is CASSFGGQETQYF.

J is TRBJ2-7 and V is TRBV11-3; 7 bases fit TRBD1. V dropped 2 bases and J dropped 3; count of bases not matched to a gene: 7. The CDR3 length is 15 residues. Germline V gene data show CDR1 as SGHNT and CDR2 as YENEEA. The CDR3 DNA sequence: TGTGCCAGCAGCTTACAGGTGACAGGGATCTACGAGCAGTACTTC. Protein sequence: CASSLQVTGIYEQYF.